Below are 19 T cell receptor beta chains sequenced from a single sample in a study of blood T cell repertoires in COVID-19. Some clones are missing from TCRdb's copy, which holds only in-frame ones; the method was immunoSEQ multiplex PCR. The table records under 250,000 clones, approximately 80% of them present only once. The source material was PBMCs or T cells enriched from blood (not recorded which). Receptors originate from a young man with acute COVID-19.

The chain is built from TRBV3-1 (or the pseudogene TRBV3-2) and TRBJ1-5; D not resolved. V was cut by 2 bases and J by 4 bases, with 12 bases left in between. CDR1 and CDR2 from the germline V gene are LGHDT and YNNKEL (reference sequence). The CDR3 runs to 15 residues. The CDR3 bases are TGTGCCAGCAGCCAAAACGCACAGATTAATCAGCCCCAGCATTTT. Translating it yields CASSQNAQINQPQHF.

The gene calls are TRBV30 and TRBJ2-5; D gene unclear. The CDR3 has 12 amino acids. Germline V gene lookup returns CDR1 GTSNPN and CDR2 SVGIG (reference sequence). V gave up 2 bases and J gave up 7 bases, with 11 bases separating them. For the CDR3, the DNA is TGTGCCTGGAGTCTTACAGTAGGGACCCAGTACTTC. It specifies CAWSLTVGTQYF.

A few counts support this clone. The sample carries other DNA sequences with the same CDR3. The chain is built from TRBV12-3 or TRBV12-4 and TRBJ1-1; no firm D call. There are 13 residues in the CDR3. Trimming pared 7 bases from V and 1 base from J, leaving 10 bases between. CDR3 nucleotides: TGTGCCAGCAAGATCACGGGGAACACTGAAGCTTTCTTT. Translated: CASKITGNTEAFF.

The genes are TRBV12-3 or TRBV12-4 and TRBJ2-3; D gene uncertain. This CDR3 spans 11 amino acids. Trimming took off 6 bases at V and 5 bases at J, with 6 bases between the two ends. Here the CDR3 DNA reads TGTGCCAGCAGCCTCCTAGATACGCAGTATTTT. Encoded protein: CASSLLDTQYF.

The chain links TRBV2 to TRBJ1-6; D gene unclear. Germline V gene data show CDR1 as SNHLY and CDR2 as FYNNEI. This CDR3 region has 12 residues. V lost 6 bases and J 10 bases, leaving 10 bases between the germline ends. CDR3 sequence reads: CASSPSGSPLHF. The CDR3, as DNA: TGTGCCAGCAGCCCAAGCGGGTCACCCCTCCACTTT.

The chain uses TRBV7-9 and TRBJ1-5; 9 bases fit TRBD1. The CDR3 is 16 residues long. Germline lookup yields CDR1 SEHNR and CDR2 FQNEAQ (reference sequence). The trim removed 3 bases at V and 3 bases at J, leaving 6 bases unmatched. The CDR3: CASSLGGTGFNQPQHF. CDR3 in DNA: TGTGCCAGCAGCTTGGGGGGGACAGGGTTCAATCAGCCCCAGCATTTT.

Written as DNA, the CDR3 is TGTGCCAGCAGGGGGACAGGGGAGGCTCAGCCCCAGCATTTT. It yields the protein CASRGTGEAQPQHF. The chain couples TRBV21-1 to TRBJ1-5; the table's D call, TRBD1, has no DNA check behind it. TRBV21-1 corresponds to a pseudogene. This CDR3 has 14 residues.

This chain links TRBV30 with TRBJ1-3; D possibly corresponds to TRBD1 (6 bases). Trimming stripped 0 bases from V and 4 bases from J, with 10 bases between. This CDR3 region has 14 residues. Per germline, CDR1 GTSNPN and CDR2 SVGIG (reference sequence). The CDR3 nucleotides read TGTGCCTGGAGTGTCCCGGACAGCGGAAACACCATATATTTT. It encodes CAWSVPDSGNTIYF.

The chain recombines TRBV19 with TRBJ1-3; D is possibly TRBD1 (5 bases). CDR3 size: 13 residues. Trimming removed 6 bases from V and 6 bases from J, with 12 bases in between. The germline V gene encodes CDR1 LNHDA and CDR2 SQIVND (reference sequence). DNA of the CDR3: TGTGCCAGTAGGGGCCAGGGATTAAACACCATATATTTT. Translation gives CASRGQGLNTIYF.

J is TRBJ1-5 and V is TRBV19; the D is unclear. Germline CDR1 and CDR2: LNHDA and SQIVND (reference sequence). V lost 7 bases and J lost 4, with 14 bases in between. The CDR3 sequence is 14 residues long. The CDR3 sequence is CASIRNSGNQPQHF. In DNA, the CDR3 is TGTGCCAGTATCCGCAACTCGGGAAATCAGCCCCAGCATTTT.

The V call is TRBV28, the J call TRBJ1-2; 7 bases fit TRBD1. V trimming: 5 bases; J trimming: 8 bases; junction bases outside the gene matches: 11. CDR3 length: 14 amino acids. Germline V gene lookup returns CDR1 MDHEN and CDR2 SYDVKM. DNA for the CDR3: TGTGCCAGCAGTCCAGAGACAGGGCCTGGGGGCTACACCTTC. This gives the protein CASSPETGPGGYTF.

This CDR3 reads CASSPAYYEQYF. CDR3 nucleotide sequence: TGTGCCAGCAGCCCTGCCTATTACGAGCAGTACTTC. The J gene is TRBJ2-7, the V gene TRBV12-3 or TRBV12-4; D not certain. The CDR3 spans 12 residues. V was pared by 6 bases and J by 4 bases, with 10 bases between.

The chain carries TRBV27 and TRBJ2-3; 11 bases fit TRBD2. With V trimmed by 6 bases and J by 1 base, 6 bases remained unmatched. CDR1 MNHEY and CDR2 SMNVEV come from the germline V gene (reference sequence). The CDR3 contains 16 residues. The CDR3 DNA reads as TGTGCCAGCAGATCTTATAGCGGGGGGGGCACAGATACGCAGTATTTT. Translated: CASRSYSGGGTDTQYF.

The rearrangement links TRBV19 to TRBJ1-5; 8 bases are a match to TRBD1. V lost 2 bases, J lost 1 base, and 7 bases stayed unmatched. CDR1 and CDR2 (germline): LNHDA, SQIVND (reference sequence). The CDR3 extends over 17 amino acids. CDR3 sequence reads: CASSISWTGKSNQPQHF. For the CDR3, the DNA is TGTGCCAGTAGTATATCATGGACAGGGAAGAGCAATCAGCCCCAGCATTTT.

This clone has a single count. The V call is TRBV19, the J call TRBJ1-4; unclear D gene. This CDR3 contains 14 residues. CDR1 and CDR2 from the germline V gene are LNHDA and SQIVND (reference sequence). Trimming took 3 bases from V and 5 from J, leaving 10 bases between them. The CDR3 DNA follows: TGTGCCAGTAGTATGTCGGCGGCGAATGAAAAACTGTTTTTT. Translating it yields CASSMSAANEKLFF.

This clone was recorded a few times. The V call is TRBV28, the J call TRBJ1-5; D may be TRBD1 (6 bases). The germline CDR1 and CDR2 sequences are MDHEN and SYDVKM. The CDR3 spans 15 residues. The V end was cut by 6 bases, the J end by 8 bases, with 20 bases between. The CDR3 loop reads CASSVPGQPGEPQHF. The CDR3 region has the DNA TGTGCCAGCAGCGTCCCGGGACAACCTGGGGAGCCCCAGCATTTT.

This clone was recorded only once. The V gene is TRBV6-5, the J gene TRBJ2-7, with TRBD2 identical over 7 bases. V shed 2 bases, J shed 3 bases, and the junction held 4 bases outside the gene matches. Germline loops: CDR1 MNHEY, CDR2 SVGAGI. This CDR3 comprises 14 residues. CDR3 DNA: TGTGCCAGCAGTTACACTAGCGCCATCTACGAGCAGTACTTC. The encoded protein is CASSYTSAIYEQYF.

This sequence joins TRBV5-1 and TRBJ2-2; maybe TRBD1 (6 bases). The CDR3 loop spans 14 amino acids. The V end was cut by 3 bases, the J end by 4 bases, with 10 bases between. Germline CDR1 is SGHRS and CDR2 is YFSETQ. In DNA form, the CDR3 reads TGCGCCAGCAGCTATAACAGGGTCACCGGGGAGCTGTTTTTT. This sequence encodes CASSYNRVTGELFF.

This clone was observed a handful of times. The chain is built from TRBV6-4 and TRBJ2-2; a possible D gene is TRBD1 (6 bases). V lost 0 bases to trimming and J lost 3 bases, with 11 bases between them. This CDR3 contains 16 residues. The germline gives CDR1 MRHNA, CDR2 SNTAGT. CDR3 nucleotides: TGTGCCAGCAGTGACTCGGCAGGGGAACACACCGGGGAGCTGTTTTTT. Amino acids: CASSDSAGEHTGELFF.